The T cell receptor beta chain under discussion was sequenced for a study of spatial heterogeneity in lung cancer. This CDR3 has 13 amino acids. Germline assignment: CDR1 SGHVS and CDR2 FNYEAQ. V lost 0 bases to trimming and J lost 8 bases, with 10 bases between them. In this sample, this clonotype turned up many times. The antigen is unknown. Every molecule of TCR cDNA had its own unique molecular identifier. MiXCR, applied by TCRdb to the 5' RACE reads, yields one record per CDR3 protein. The repertoire holds around 9,300 distinct CDR3 sequences, with 5% to 6.5% as singletons. Study results and limitations: Tumors with more nonsynonymous mutations had more expanded intratumoral alpha and beta TCRs.

Time point here: sample taken at primary tumor resection. Whole RNA obtained from tumor, nontumor lung or frozen PBMC underwent sequencing without sorting. Source: lung tumor tissue, taken at surgery. The TCR comes from a female donor with early-stage non-small cell lung cancer. The chain uses TRBV7-6 and TRBJ1-1; no clear D. CDR3 nucleotides: TGTGCCAGCAGCTTAGCGTGGAGTTCAGAAGCTTTCTTT. Protein sequence: CASSLAWSSEAFF.